One sample yielded the 28 T cell receptor beta chains listed below, sequenced in a study of identical twins. TCRdb independently ran MiXCR on the 5' RACE reads; one entry per CDR3 protein. The data show under 1 million distinct CDR3 sequences, more than 9% seen once. These data are also associated with another study on yellow fever vaccine responses in identical twins.

Sequenced input: PBMCs. These receptors all come from a woman younger than 30 in good health.

The gene calls are TRBV11-1 and TRBJ1-6; D remains unclear. The CDR3 runs to 14 residues. With 2 bases removed from V and 8 bases from J, the gap between germline ends came to 10 bases. CDR1 is SGHAT, CDR2 FQDESV, per germline (reference sequence). CDR3 DNA: TGTGCCAGCAGCTTAAACTTGGCGGATTCACCCCTCCACTTT. It translates to CASSLNLADSPLHF.

This clonotype was seen only a few times. The V gene is TRBV6-5, the J gene TRBJ2-3; 8 bases fit TRBD1. Germline values: CDR1 MNHEY, CDR2 SVGAGI. Trimming took 4 bases from V and 4 from J; bases not matched to a gene: 4. The CDR3 contains 14 residues. The CDR3 bases are TGTGCCAGCAGTTCGACAGGGGTACCAGATACGCAGTATTTT. This codes for CASSSTGVPDTQYF.

The rearrangement joins TRBV5-6 to TRBJ1-4; no reliable D call. Germline CDR1 and CDR2: SGHDT and YYEEEE. The CDR3 spans 14 residues. V shed 4 bases and J shed 7 bases, with 14 bases lying between them. This CDR3 reads CASSRFDGGEKLFF. As DNA, the CDR3 is TGTGCCAGCAGCAGATTCGACGGAGGTGAAAAACTGTTTTTT. The entire variable domain, with the rest obtained from reference TRBV5-6 and TRBJ1-4, is as follows: DAGVTQSPTHLIKTRGQQVTLRCSPKSGHDTVSWYQQALGQGPQFIFQYYEEEERQRGNFPDRFSGHQFPNYSSELNVNALLLGDSALYLCASSRFDGGEKLFFGSGTQLSVL.

This clonotype was found a few times. The chain's CDR3 is CASSESNNSPLHF. DNA for the CDR3: TGCGCCAGCAGTGAGTCGAATAATTCACCCCTCCACTTT. The gene calls are TRBV10-1 and TRBJ1-6; D gene uncertain. The CDR3 spans 13 residues. With 0 bases removed from V and 5 bases from J, the gap between germline ends came to 2 bases. Per the germline V gene, CDR1 is WNHNN and CDR2 is SYGVQD (reference sequence).

The chain combines TRBV5-1 with TRBJ2-5; D uncertain. The CDR3 covers 11 residues. Germline CDR1 is SGHRS and CDR2 is YFSETQ. V was shortened by 7 bases and J by 4 bases, with 8 bases between the two germline ends. Here the CDR3 DNA reads TGCGCCAGCCGGTCCCGAGAGACCCAGTACTTC. It is translated as CASRSRETQYF.

This clonotype was detected a few times. The rearrangement uses TRBV11-2 and TRBJ2-2; 7 nucleotides agree with TRBD1. CDR3 length equals 17 residues. Per the germline V gene, CDR1 is SGHAT and CDR2 is FQNNGV. The trim removed 5 bases at V and 0 bases at J, leaving 9 bases unmatched. The CDR3 region is CASSRNPGQTNTGELFF. CDR3 nucleotide sequence: TGTGCCAGCAGCCGCAATCCGGGACAGACGAACACCGGGGAGCTGTTTTTT.

The CDR3 sequence is CASSYGWGARNTEAFF. The DNA of the CDR3 is TGTGCCAGCAGTTACGGATGGGGGGCTCGAAACACTGAAGCTTTCTTT. J is TRBJ1-1 and V is TRBV6-5; perhaps TRBD1 as D (6 bases). CDR1 and CDR2 (germline): MNHEY, SVGAGI. The V end was cut by 2 bases, the J end by 2 bases, with 15 bases between. CDR3 size: 16 residues.

Only one count was recorded for this clonotype. The V and J genes are TRBV24-1 and TRBJ2-6; D perhaps matches TRBD1 (5 bases). The V end was cut by 4 bases, the J end by 2 bases, with 8 bases between. The CDR3 is made up of 15 amino acids. Per the germline V gene, CDR1 is KGHDR and CDR2 is SFDVKD. The CDR3 nucleotides read TGTGCCACCAGTGACCCCAGGGCTGGGGCCAACGTCCTGACTTTC. This sequence encodes CATSDPRAGANVLTF.

This clonotype was observed a few times. The genes are TRBV7-8 and TRBJ1-2; D unresolved. CDR3 size: 14 residues. Germline V gene sequence: CDR1 SGHVS, CDR2 FQNEAQ. Between the trimmed V and J ends, which lost 1 base and 6 bases, there was a span of 12 bases. CDR3 DNA sequence: TGTGCCAGCAGCTTAGGGGGAGGTCGGGATGGCTACACCTTC. Translating it yields CASSLGGGRDGYTF.

The chain uses TRBV24-1 and TRBJ2-1; no firm D call. Germline V gene lookup returns CDR1 KGHDR and CDR2 SFDVKD. Trimming took off 4 bases at V and 5 bases at J, with 14 bases between the two ends. CDR3 length equals 15 residues. CDR3 sequence: CATSDPGELDNEQFF. The CDR3 region has the DNA TGTGCCACCAGTGACCCCGGAGAGTTGGACAATGAGCAGTTCTTC.

The chain carries TRBV29-1 and TRBJ2-2; the D is unclear. Germline assignment: CDR1 SQVTM and CDR2 ANQGSEA. The CDR3 is 11 residues long. V was trimmed by 5 bases and J by 5 bases, leaving 6 bases between them. The CDR3 DNA reads as TGCAGCGTTCATAGAACCGGGGAGCTGTTTTTT. The encoded protein is CSVHRTGELFF.

This clonotype was picked up many times. The CDR3 spells CASSPRTSGFRDTQYF. CDR3 coding DNA: TGTGCCAGCAGTCCCCGGACTAGCGGATTCAGGGATACGCAGTATTTT. This chain connects TRBV12-3 or TRBV12-4 to TRBJ2-3; 10 positions agree with TRBD2. Unmatched junction bases numbered 11, after V lost 5 bases and J lost 6 bases. There are 16 residues in the CDR3.

This clonotype appeared a few times. The chain links TRBV7-2 to TRBJ2-7, with 11 bases fitting TRBD2. CDR1 and CDR2 from the germline V gene are SGHTA and FQGNSA. J gave up 4 bases and V 2 bases, and 7 bases lay outside the gene matches. The CDR3 covers 16 residues. The DNA for the CDR3 is TGTGCCAGCAGCTTACTACTAGCGGGAGTGGTGTACGAGCAGTACTTC. Its protein is CASSLLLAGVVYEQYF.

V gene TRBV24-1 combines with J gene TRBJ2-6; perhaps TRBD1 as D (5 bases). Germline-derived CDR1 and CDR2 are KGHDR and SFDVKD. Deletions cut 9 bases from V and 2 bases from J, with 16 bases between. The CDR3 runs 16 residues. CDR3: CATPGQQGAGANVLTF. The CDR3 nucleotides read TGTGCCACCCCCGGCCAGCAAGGGGCTGGGGCCAACGTCCTGACTTTC.

The chain recombines TRBV10-3 with TRBJ2-7; unclear D gene. V was clipped by 3 bases and J by 4 bases, with 10 bases between them. CDR3 length: 13 amino acids. Germline assignment: CDR1 ENHRY and CDR2 SYGVKD. CDR3: CAISDPGRYEQYV. The DNA for the CDR3 is TGTGCCATCAGTGATCCCGGGCGGTACGAGCAGTACGTC.

The rearrangement uses TRBV12-3 or TRBV12-4 and TRBJ2-7; D not certain. This CDR3 spans 14 amino acids. V dropped 4 bases and J dropped 2 bases, with 12 bases sitting between them. The CDR3: CASSSSQVTYEQYF. CDR3 in DNA: TGTGCCAGCAGTTCCTCCCAGGTTACCTACGAGCAGTACTTC.

V gene TRBV5-1 combines with J gene TRBJ2-7; 16 bases line up with TRBD2. CDR1 is SGHRS, CDR2 YFSETQ, per germline. The V gene end was trimmed by 4 bases and the J gene end by 5 bases; junction bases not matched to a gene: 6. The CDR3 sequence is 16 residues long. The CDR3 DNA reads TGCGCCAGCAGCCCGGGACTAGCGGGAGGGCCAAACGAGCAGTACTTC. This codes for CASSPGLAGGPNEQYF.

The chain is built from TRBV7-9 and TRBJ1-4; a weak D match, TRBD1 (5 bases). V dropped 8 bases and J dropped 7 bases, with 11 bases sitting between them. Per germline, CDR1 SEHNR and CDR2 FQNEAQ (reference sequence). This CDR3 is built from 12 residues. Here the CDR3 DNA reads TGTGCCAGCGCTGAGGGGAGTGAAAAACTGTTTTTT. This codes for CASAEGSEKLFF.

This sequence joins TRBV29-1 and TRBJ2-6; no clear D gene. This CDR3 contains 18 residues. V was cut by 0 bases and J by 0 bases, with 15 bases left in between. CDR1 and CDR2 from the germline V gene are SQVTM and ANQGSEA. This chain's CDR3 is CSVEDIGPKSSGANVLTF. The CDR3 nucleotides are TGCAGCGTTGAAGATATCGGGCCGAAAAGCTCTGGGGCCAACGTCCTGACTTTC. The whole variable domain, filled in from reference TRBV29-1 and TRBJ2-6, reads SAVISQKPSRDICQRGTSLTIQCQVDSQVTMMFWYRQQPGQSLTLIATANQGSEATYESGFVIDKFPISRPNLTFSTLTVSNMSPEDSSIYLCSVEDIGPKSSGANVLTFGAGSRLTVL.

The V call is TRBV15, the J call TRBJ2-2; 12 bases are a match to TRBD1. The germline V gene has CDR1 LNHNV and CDR2 YYDKDF (reference sequence). This CDR3 has 16 residues. Losses at the gene ends were 8 bases for V and 6 bases for J; bases not matched to a gene: 10. CDR3 coding DNA: TGTGCCACCGAACTACCGGGACAGGGGGCGTCCGGGGAGCTGTTTTTT. This gives the protein CATELPGQGASGELFF.

The chain employs TRBV5-1 and TRBJ2-1, with 11 bases lining up with TRBD1. From germline, CDR1 is SGHRS and CDR2 YFSETQ. This CDR3 contains 16 residues. V gave up 4 bases and J gave up 8 bases; unmatched junction bases: 11. The CDR3 bases are TGCGCCAGCAGCCCGTTTGGCGGACAGGGGGCCGATGAGCAGTTCTTC. Translation: CASSPFGGQGADEQFF.

The rearrangement links TRBV5-8 to TRBJ2-7, with D maybe TRBD2 (7 bases). Germline CDR1 is SGHTS and CDR2 is YDEGEE. This CDR3 has 15 residues. Trimming took 3 bases from V and 2 from J, leaving 15 bases between them. CDR3 protein: CASSSYGRGPYEQYV. As DNA, the CDR3 is TGTGCCAGCAGCTCGTACGGGCGGGGGCCCTACGAGCAGTACGTC.

To note about this clonotype: This may come from a read error, since a much larger clone is one base off. This chain uses TRBV5-6 with TRBJ2-1; TRBD2 aligns across 8 bases. Germline loops: CDR1 SGHDT, CDR2 YYEEEE. CDR3 size: 15 residues. CDR3 loop: CASSLDSGGYNEHFF. Written as DNA, the CDR3 is TGTGCCAGCAGCTTGGACAGCGGGGGCTACAATGAGCATTTCTTC.

The table lists this clonotype with a few counts. The chain links TRBV5-1 to TRBJ1-2; D may be TRBD1 (5 bases). Trimming took off 1 base at V and 13 bases at J, with 11 bases between the two ends. The CDR3 runs 11 residues. CDR1 SGHRS and CDR2 YFSETQ come from the germline V gene. CDR3 residues: CASSLSQDCTF. Written as DNA, the CDR3 is TGCGCCAGCAGCTTGTCACAGGATTGCACCTTC.

This clonotype was counted between two and nine times. The chain is built from TRBV19 and TRBJ1-5, with D possibly being TRBD1 (6 bases). V lost 4 bases, J lost 3 bases, and 10 bases lay in between. This CDR3 has 14 residues. Looked up from germline, CDR1 is LNHDA and CDR2 is SQIVND (reference sequence). The DNA for the CDR3 is TGTGCCAGTAGTAGTGGGGGACACAATCAGCCCCAGCATTTT. Encoded protein: CASSSGGHNQPQHF.

The genes are TRBV20-1 and TRBJ2-7; D gene unclear. The V gene lost 5 bases and the J gene lost 0 bases, with 11 bases spanning the gap. Germline V gene data show CDR1 as DFQATT and CDR2 as SNEGSKA (reference sequence). The CDR3 length is 13 residues. CDR3 residues: CSARGWASYEQYF. As DNA, the CDR3 is TGCAGTGCTCGTGGGTGGGCCTCCTACGAGCAGTACTTC.

This clonotype was seen repeatedly, ten times or more. In DNA form, the CDR3 reads TGTGCCAGCAGCGCCCCGTATGGCTACACCTTC. It codes for CASSAPYGYTF. The chain joins TRBV9 to TRBJ1-2; D is unresolved. Trimming cost V 3 bases and J 5 bases, with 5 bases left between them. This CDR3 is built from 11 residues. Germline-derived CDR1 and CDR2 are SGDLS and YYNGEE.

This clonotype was observed at least ten times. The genes are TRBV28 and TRBJ2-2; D gene unclear. The germline V gene encodes CDR1 MDHEN and CDR2 SYDVKM. The CDR3 runs to 13 residues. V was pared by 5 bases and J by 3 bases, with 7 bases between. The CDR3 is CASSVLHTGELFF. The CDR3 DNA is TGTGCCAGCAGTGTACTCCACACCGGGGAGCTGTTTTTT.